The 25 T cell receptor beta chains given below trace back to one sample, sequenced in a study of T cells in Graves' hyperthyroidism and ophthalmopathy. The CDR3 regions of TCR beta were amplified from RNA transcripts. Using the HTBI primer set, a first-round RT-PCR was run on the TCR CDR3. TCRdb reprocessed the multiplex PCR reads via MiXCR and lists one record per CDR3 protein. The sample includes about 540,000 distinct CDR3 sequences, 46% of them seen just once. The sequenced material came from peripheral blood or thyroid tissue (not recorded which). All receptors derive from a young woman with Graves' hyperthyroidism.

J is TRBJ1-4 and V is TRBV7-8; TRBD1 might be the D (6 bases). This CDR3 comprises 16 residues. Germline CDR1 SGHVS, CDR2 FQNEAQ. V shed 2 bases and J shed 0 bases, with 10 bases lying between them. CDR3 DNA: TGTGCCAGCAGCTTAAGGGAGGGGGCAACTAATGAAAAACTGTTTTTT. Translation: CASSLREGATNEKLFF.

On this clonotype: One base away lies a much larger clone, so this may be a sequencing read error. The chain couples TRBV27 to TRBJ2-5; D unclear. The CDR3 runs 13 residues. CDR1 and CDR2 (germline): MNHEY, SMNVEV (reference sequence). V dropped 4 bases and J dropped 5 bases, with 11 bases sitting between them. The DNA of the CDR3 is TGTGCCAGCAGTTCCAGGCTCATGGAGACCCAGTACTTC. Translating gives CASSSRLMETQYF.

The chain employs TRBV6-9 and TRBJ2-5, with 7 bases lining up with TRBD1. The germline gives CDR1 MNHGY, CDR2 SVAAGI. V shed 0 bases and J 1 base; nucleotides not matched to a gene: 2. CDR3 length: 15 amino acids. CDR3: CASSYSGTAQETQYF. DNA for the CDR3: TGTGCCAGCAGTTATTCCGGGACAGCCCAAGAGACCCAGTACTTC.

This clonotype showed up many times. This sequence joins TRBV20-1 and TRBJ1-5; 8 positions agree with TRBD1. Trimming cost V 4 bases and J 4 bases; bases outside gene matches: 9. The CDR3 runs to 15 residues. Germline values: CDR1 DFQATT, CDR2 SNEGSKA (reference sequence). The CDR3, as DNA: TGCAGTGCTACTATCGGGACAGGTCTAAATCAGCCCCAGCATTTT. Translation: CSATIGTGLNQPQHF.

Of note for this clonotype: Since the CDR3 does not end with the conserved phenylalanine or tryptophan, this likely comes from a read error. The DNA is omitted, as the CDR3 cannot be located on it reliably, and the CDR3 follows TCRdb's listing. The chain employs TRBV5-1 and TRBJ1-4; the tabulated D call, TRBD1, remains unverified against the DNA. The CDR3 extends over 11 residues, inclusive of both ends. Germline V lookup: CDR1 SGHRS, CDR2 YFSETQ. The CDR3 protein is CASSLDSGVIS.

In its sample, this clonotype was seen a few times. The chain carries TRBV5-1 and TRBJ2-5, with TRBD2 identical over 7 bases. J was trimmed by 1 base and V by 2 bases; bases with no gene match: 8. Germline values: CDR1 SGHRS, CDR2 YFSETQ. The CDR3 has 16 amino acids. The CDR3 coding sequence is TGCGCCAGCAGCTTTCCGGCGGGGAGGGGCCAAGAGACCCAGTACTTC. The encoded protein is CASSFPAGRGQETQYF.

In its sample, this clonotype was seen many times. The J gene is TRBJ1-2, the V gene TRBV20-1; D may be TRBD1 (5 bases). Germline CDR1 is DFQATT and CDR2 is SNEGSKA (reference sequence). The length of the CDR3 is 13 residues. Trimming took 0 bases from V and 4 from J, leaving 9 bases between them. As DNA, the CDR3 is TGCAGTGCTAGAGAGAGGGACCGCTATGGCTACACCTTC. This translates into CSARERDRYGYTF.

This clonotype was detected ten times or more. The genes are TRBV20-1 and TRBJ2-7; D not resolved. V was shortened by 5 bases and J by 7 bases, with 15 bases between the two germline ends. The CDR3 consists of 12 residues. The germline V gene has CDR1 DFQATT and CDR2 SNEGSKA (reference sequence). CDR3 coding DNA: TGCAGTGCTGACCTAGTCGGTGAGGAGCAGTACTTC. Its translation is CSADLVGEEQYF.

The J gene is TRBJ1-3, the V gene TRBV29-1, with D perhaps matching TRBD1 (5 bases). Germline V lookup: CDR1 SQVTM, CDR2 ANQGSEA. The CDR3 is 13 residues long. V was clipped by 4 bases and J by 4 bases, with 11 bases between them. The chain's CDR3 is CSVVPGFGNTIYF. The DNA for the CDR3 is TGCAGCGTTGTACCAGGGTTCGGAAACACCATATATTTT.

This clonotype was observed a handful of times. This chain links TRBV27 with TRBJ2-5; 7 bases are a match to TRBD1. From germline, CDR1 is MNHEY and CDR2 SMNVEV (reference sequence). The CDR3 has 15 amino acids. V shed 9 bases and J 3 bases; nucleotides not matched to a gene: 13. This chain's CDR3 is CASTKGAGPKETQYF. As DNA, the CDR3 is TGTGCCAGTACCAAGGGGGCGGGCCCTAAAGAGACCCAGTACTTC.

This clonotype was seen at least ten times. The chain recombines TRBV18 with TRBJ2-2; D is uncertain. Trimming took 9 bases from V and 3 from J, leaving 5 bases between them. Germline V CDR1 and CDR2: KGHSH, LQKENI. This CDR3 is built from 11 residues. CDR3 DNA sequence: TGTGCCAGTCATGACACCGGGGAGCTGTTTTTT. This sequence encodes CASHDTGELFF.

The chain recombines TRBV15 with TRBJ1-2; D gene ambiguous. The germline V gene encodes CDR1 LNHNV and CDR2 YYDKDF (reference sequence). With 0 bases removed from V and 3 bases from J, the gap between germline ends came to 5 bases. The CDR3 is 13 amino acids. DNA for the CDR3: TGTGCCACCAGCAGAGAAGTAGACTATGGCTACACCTTC. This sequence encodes CATSREVDYGYTF.

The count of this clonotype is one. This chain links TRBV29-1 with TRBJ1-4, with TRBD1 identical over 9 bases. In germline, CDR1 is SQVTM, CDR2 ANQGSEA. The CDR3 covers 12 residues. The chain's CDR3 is CRHGTGNEKLFF. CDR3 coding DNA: TGCAGGCACGGGACAGGGAATGAAAAACTGTTTTTT. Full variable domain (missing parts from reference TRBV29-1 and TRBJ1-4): SAVISQKPSRDICQRGTSLTIQCQVDSQVTMMFWYRQQPGQSLTLIATANQGSEATYESGFVIDKFPISRPNLTFSTLTVSNMSPEDSSIYLCRHGTGNEKLFFGSGTQLSVL.

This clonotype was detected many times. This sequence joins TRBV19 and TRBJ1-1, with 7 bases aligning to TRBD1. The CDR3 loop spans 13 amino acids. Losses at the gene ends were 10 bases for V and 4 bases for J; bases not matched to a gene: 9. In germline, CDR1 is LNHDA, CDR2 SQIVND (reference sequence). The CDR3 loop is CATSPGTVTEAFF. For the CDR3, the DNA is TGTGCCACAAGCCCTGGGACAGTCACTGAAGCTTTCTTT.

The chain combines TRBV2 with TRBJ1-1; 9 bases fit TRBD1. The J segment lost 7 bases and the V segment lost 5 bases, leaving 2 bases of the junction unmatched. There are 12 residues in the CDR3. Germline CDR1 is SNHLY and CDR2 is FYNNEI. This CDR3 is CASSPGQGEAFF. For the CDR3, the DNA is TGTGCCAGCAGTCCGGGACAGGGTGAAGCTTTCTTT.

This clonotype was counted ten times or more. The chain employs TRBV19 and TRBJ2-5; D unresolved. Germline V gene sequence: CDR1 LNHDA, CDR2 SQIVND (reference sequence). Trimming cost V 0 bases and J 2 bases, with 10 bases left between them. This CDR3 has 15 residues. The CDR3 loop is CASSIDHTWQETQYF. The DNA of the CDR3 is TGTGCCAGTAGTATAGATCATACGTGGCAAGAGACCCAGTACTTC. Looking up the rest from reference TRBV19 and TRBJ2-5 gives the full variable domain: DGGITQSPKYLFRKEGQNVTLSCEQNLNHDAMYWYRQDPGQGLRLIYYSQIVNDFQKGDIAEGYSVSREKKESFPLTVTSAQKNPTAFYLCASSIDHTWQETQYFGPGTRLLVL.

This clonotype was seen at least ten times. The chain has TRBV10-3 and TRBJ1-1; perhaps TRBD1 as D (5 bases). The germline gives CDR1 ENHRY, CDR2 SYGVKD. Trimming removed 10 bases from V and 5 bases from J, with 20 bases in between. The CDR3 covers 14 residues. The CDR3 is CASPRSEGWTEAFF. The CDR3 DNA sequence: TGTGCCAGCCCCCGAAGTGAGGGGTGGACTGAAGCTTTCTTT.

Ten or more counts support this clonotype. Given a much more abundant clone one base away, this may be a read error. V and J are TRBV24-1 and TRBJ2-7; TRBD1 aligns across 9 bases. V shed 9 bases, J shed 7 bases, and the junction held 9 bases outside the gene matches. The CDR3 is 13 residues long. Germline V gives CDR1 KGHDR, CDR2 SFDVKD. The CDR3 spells CATQGQGMSEQYF. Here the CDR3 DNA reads TGTGCCACCCAAGGACAGGGGATGAGTGAGCAGTACTTC.

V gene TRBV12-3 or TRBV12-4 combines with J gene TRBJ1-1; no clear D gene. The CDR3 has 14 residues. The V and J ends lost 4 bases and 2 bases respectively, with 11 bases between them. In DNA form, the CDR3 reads TGTGCCAGCAGTTCCCACGACGGAAACACTGAAGCTTTCTTT. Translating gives CASSSHDGNTEAFF.

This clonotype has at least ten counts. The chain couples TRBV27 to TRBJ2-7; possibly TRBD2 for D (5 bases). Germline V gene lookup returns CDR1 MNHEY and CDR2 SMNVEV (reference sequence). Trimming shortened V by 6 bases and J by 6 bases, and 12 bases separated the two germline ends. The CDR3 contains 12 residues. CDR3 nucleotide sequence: TGTGCCAGCAGGGCCTTTGGAGGCGAGCAGTACTTC. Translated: CASRAFGGEQYF.

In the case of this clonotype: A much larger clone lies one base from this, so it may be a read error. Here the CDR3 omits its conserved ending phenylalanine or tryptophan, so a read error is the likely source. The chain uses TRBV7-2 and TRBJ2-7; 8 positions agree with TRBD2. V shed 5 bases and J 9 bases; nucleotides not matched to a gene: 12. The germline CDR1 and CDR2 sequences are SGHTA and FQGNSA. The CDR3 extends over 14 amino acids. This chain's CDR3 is CASSLSGTAGGQYL. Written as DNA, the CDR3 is TGTGCCAGCAGCCTTTCGGGTACCGCGGGGGGGCAGTACCTC.

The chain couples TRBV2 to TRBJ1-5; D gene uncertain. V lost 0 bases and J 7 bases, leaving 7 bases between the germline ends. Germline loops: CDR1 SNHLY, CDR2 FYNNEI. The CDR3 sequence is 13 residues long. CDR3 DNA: TGTGCCAGCAGTGAAGCGACCCAACAGCCCCAGCATTTT. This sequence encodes CASSEATQQPQHF.

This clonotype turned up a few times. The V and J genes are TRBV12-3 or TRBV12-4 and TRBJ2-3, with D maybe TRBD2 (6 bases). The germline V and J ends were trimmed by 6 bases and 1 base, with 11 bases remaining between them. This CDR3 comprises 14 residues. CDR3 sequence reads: CASSVGGRTDTQYF. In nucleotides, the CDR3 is TGTGCCAGCAGCGTCGGAGGGCGCACAGATACGCAGTATTTT.

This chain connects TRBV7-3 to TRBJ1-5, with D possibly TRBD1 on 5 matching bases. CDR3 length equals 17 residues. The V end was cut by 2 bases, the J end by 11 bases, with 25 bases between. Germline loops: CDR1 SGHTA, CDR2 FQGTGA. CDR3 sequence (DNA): TGTGCCAGCAGCTTAGAAGCACTAGCGGGAGAGGAGGGGACCCAGCATTTT. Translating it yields CASSLEALAGEEGTQHF.

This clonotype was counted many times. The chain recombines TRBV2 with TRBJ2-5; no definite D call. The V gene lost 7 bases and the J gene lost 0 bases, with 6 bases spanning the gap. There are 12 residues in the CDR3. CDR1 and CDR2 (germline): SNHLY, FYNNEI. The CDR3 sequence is CASIGNQETQYF. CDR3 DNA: TGTGCCAGCATTGGCAACCAAGAGACCCAGTACTTC.